The rows below give T cell receptor beta chains drawn from one sample of a study of shared T cell receptors in the human thymus. Assay used: immunoSEQ multiplex PCR; TCRdb lists only in-frame clones, some missing. This repertoire shows 630,000 or so clones, roughly 86% found once; its top ten account for 0.0094%. These same data were also listed under a study on human thymus T cells.

The source material was thymocytes. These receptors all stem from a boy younger than two with a congenital heart defect. The CDR3 runs from the conserved cysteine through the conserved F or W. Fields, in order: V gene, clone size, J gene, D gene, CDR3 DNA, CDR3 protein. A D gene is named only where the DNA matches it firmly. Size is omitted from some rows. Given values are once, few, many or a class for expanded clones.

>TRBV19|NA|TRBJ1-5|NA
TGTGCCAGTAGTAAAGGGGTAGCTAATCAGCCCCAGCATTTT
CASSKGVANQPQHF
>TRBV27|few|TRBJ2-1|TRBD2
TGTGCCAGCAGTCCCCTGGGGGGGGATTTCTCCTACAATGAGCAGTTCTTC
CASSPLGGDFSYNEQFF
>TRBV20-1|NA|TRBJ2-7|TRBD1
TGCAGTGCTCATACAGGGGACGAGCAGTACTTC
CSAHTGDEQYF
>TRBV5-4|NA|TRBJ2-3|NA
TGTGCCAGCAGCTTGGTCGAGCTAGATACGCAGTATTTT
CASSLVELDTQYF
>TRBV7-9|NA|TRBJ2-3|NA
TGTGCCAGCAGTCGGCACATACGGAAGCGGAACACTAGCACAGATACGCAGTATTTT
CASSRHIRKRNTSTDTQYF
>TRBV28|NA|TRBJ1-2|NA
TGTGCCAGCAGTTTACGGAGAATCTATGGCTACACCTTC
CASSLRRIYGYTF
>TRBV25-1|NA|TRBJ1-1|NA
TGTGCCAGCAGTGAATATGGACAGAGCACTGAAGCTTTCTTT
CASSEYGQSTEAFF
>TRBV5-1|NA|TRBJ1-1|NA
TGCGCCAGCAGCTTGGCCCCCGGGACACCGAACACTGAAGCTTTCTTT
CASSLAPGTPNTEAFF
>TRBV28|NA|TRBJ1-5|TRBD1
TGTGCCAGCAGCCACAGGGGCCGCAATCAGCCCCAGCATTTT
CASSHRGRNQPQHF
>TRBV7-9|few|TRBJ1-6|TRBD1
TGTGCCAGCAGCCAAGGGACAGGGGGTTCACCCCTCCACTTT
CASSQGTGGSPLHF
>TRBV6-5|NA|TRBJ1-6|TRBD1
TGTGCCAGCAGCTCCGGGACAGGGACTTCACCCCTCCACTTT
CASSSGTGTSPLHF
>TRBV7-9|NA|TRBJ2-2|NA
TGTGCCAGCAGTACAGGGAACACCGGGGAGCTGTTTTTT
CASSTGNTGELFF
>TRBV5-6|once|TRBJ2-2|NA
TGTGCCGGATCGAACACAATTAACGGGGTCACCGGGGAGCTGTTTTTT
CAGSNTINGVTGELFF
>TRBV7-9|NA|TRBJ2-6|NA
TGTGCCAGCAGCTTAGTGATAGCCCGACCGGCTGGGGCCAACGTCCTGACTTTC
CASSLVIARPAGANVLTF
>TRBV5-8|NA|TRBJ2-5|NA
TGTGCCAGCAGAACAGGGACCAATTACCAAGAGACCCAGTACTTC
CASRTGTNYQETQYF
>TRBV30|few|TRBJ2-7|TRBD2
TGTGCCTGGAGTGTTCTGTGGGGACTACCATCCTACGAGCAGTACTTC
CAWSVLWGLPSYEQYF
>TRBV14|NA|TRBJ2-5|NA
TGTGCCAGCAGCCAGGACGTGGGGGGGCAACGGGAGACCCAGTACTTC
CASSQDVGGQRETQYF
>TRBV5-1|NA|TRBJ2-1|TRBD2
TGCGCCAGCAGAGGGACTAGCGGGGGGGTCCACACCTACAATGAGCAGTTCTTC
CASRGTSGGVHTYNEQFF
>TRBV9|NA|TRBJ1-3|NA
TGTGCCAGCAGCCCCAGAGCGGGAAACACCATATATTTT
CASSPRAGNTIYF
>TRBV5-5|once|TRBJ1-4|NA
TGTGCCAGCAGCGGGGCCCAAAATGAAAAACTGTTTTTT
CASSGAQNEKLFF
>TRBV6-5|NA|TRBJ2-7|TRBD2
TGTGCCAGCAGTTACTCTTATCTAGCGGGGGGGCTCGAGCAGTACTTC
CASSYSYLAGGLEQYF
>TRBV30|NA|TRBJ1-5|TRBD1
TGTGCCTGTGCCATTGGGACAGGGGTTGATCAGCCCCAGCATTTT
CACAIGTGVDQPQHF
>TRBV7-2|NA|TRBJ2-1|TRBD2
TGTGCCAGCAGGGGGACTAGCGGGACCTTCTCCTACAATGAGCAGTTCTTC
CASRGTSGTFSYNEQFF
>TRBV7-3|NA|TRBJ2-1|TRBD2
TGTGCCAGCAGCCCGAGGGACAGAAAGCGGGGGGCCTACAATGAGCAGTTCTTC
CASSPRDRKRGAYNEQFF
>TRBV2|once|TRBJ1-5|NA
TGTGCCAGCAGCGCCAGGGATGACAATCAGCCCCAGCATTTT
CASSARDDNQPQHF
>TRBV25-1|NA|TRBJ2-7|TRBD1
TGTGCCAGCAGCCGGGACAGGGTCTACGAGCAGTACTTC
CASSRDRVYEQYF
>TRBV4-1|NA|TRBJ2-4|NA
TGCGCCAGCAGCCAAGGCGCTCCGGGACAAGGGCCTAAGGAGAACATTCAGTACTTC
CASSQGAPGQGPKENIQYF
>TRBV5-1|NA|TRBJ1-2|NA
TGCGCCAGCAGCTCCAGAGGGCGACTTTATGGCTACACCTTC
CASSSRGRLYGYTF
>TRBV30|NA|TRBJ2-7|TRBD2
TGTGCCTGGACCAAATCAAAGCAGGGACTAGCCTACGAGCAGTACTTC
CAWTKSKQGLAYEQYF
>TRBV15|NA|TRBJ2-1|NA
TGTGCCACCAGCCCAAGCCGATCCAATGAGCAGTTCTTC
CATSPSRSNEQFF
>TRBV4-3|NA|TRBJ2-4|NA
TGCGCCAGCAGCCAAGTGAGTTCGACTAGGGGGCTTGGAGCCAAAAACATTCAGTACTTC
CASSQVSSTRGLGAKNIQYF
>TRBV6-4|NA|TRBJ2-3|TRBD1
TGTGCCAGCAGTGACTCGACCCAGGACAGGGGGTCGACTAGCACAGATACGCAGTATTTT
CASSDSTQDRGSTSTDTQYF
>TRBV19|NA|TRBJ1-1|NA
TGTGCCAGTAAGGGAAAGCGGGGCCCTGAAGCTTTCTTT
CASKGKRGPEAFF
>TRBV7-9|NA|TRBJ2-3|NA
TGTGCCAGCAGCTTGTCCTCAGCGGAGGCCGGAGATACGCAGTATTTT
CASSLSSAEAGDTQYF
>TRBV7-6|NA|TRBJ2-1|NA
TGTGCCAGCAGCCCACCCAAAGCACCATTCAATGAGCAGTTCTTC
CASSPPKAPFNEQFF
>TRBV28|NA|TRBJ1-1|NA
TGTGCCAGCAGTTTACGACAGAACACTGAAGCTTTCTTT
CASSLRQNTEAFF
>TRBV5-1|NA|TRBJ2-5|NA
TGCGCCAGCAGCTTGGACATCGCTCACCAAGAGACCCAGTACTTC
CASSLDIAHQETQYF
>TRBV18|few|TRBJ1-4|NA
TGTGCCAGCTCACCAAAGAGGGTATGGGAAAAACTGTTTTTT
CASSPKRVWEKLFF
>TRBV18|NA|TRBJ2-2|TRBD2
TGTGCCAGCTCACCAATCGAGGGGCAGCGGGAGTGGACCGGGGAGCTGTTTTTT
CASSPIEGQREWTGELFF
>TRBV6-1|NA|TRBJ1-1|TRBD1
TGTGCCAGCAGGGACAGGGTGTTCGCTGAAGCTTTCTTT
CASRDRVFAEAFF
>TRBV10-3|NA|TRBJ2-7|TRBD2
TGTGCCATCAGCGGCTCTAGCGGGACAGCCTACGAGCAGTACTTC
CAISGSSGTAYEQYF
>TRBV28|once|TRBJ1-5|NA
TGTGCCAGCAGTTTTACCCGGGGTGACAATCAGCCCCAGCATTTT
CASSFTRGDNQPQHF
>TRBV5-1|NA|TRBJ2-3|TRBD1
TGCGCCAGCAGCGGGACAGGAGAAAGCACAGATACGCAGTATTTT
CASSGTGESTDTQYF
>TRBV5-6|NA|TRBJ1-5|NA
TGTGCCAGCAGCTCGGCCGGCAGCACCTTAGGAGATCAGCCCCAGCATTTT
CASSSAGSTLGDQPQHF
>TRBV14|NA|TRBJ1-1|NA
TGTGCCAGCAGCACCGGGAGGACCTACACTGAAGCTTTCTTT
CASSTGRTYTEAFF
>TRBV27|NA|TRBJ2-4|NA
TGTGCCAGCAGTCTAGGTATAGGGGTAGAGGAAAACATTCAGTACTTC
CASSLGIGVEENIQYF
>TRBV5-1|few|TRBJ1-6|NA
TGCGCCAGCAGCTTGGGTGAAGGGGCGACAGAGATCTATAATTCACCCCTCCACTTT
CASSLGEGATEIYNSPLHF
>TRBV5-6|NA|TRBJ1-4|NA
TGTGCCAGCAGCTTGGGCCAGATCAATGAAAAACTGTTTTTT
CASSLGQINEKLFF
>TRBV6-1|NA|TRBJ2-1|TRBD2
TGTGCCAGCAGTAGACTAGCGGGAGGGGATAATGAGCAGTTCTTC
CASSRLAGGDNEQFF
>TRBV11-1|few|TRBJ1-1|NA
TGTGCCAGCAGCTTAGTACGTCCGCGGGGCCGGGGCACTGAAGCTTTCTTT
CASSLVRPRGRGTEAFF
>TRBV5-1|NA|TRBJ2-5|NA
TGCGCCAGCAGCTTGGGACAGCAAGAGACCCAGTACTTC
CASSLGQQETQYF
>TRBV6-5|once|TRBJ1-2|TRBD1
TGTGCCAGCAGTTTCGAGACAGGGGTCCCCTCTGGCTACACCTTC
CASSFETGVPSGYTF
>TRBV4-1|NA|TRBJ2-1|TRBD1
TGCGCCAGCAGCTCAAGGATAGACAGGGGTTTGTATGAGCAGTTCTTC
CASSSRIDRGLYEQFF
>TRBV10-2|NA|TRBJ2-7|NA
TGCGCCAGCACTTCCGGGGGTCAAAGTTGGGAGCAGTACTTC
CASTSGGQSWEQYF
>TRBV6-1|NA|TRBJ1-1|NA
TGTGCTACCATCAGGTGGCTGATGAACACTGAAGCTTTCTTT
CATIRWLMNTEAFF
>TRBV13|NA|TRBJ2-7|TRBD2
TGTGCCAGCAGCCCCGGGACTAGCGGGGCCTACTACGAGCAGTACTTC
CASSPGTSGAYYEQYF
>TRBV5-6|NA|TRBJ2-3|TRBD2
TGTGCCAGCAGCTTCCTGGCGGGGGGCCTTACCAGTACGCAGTATTTT
CASSFLAGGLTSTQYF
>TRBV7-9|NA|TRBJ1-5|TRBD1
TGTGCCAGCAGCACCCGACAGGGGCGGGTTTGTGAGAGCAATCAGCCCCAGCATTTT
CASSTRQGRVCESNQPQHF